This T cell receptor beta chain was documented in a study of T cell repertoires in aging, cancer and after chemotherapy. The template was genomic DNA from peripheral blood, not RNA. This clonotype has a handful of counts. Rearranged V-D-J TRB sequences were amplified with a mixed TRB-A/B primer pool. TCRdb reprocessed the multiplex PCR reads with MiXCR, giving one entry per CDR3 protein. The sample records approximately 9,500 distinct CDR3 sequences, 20% to 30% being singletons. CDR3 length: 15 residues. Trimming pared 2 bases from V and 1 base from J, leaving 8 bases between. Germline V gene sequence: CDR1 SGHTA, CDR2 FQGNSA.

The J gene is TRBJ2-2, the V gene TRBV7-2; D might be TRBD2 (5 bases). The origin of this receptor is a human donor in good health. The sequencing sample was made of blood. This chain's CDR3 is CASSLLLENTGELFF. The CDR3 DNA reads TGTGCCAGCAGCTTATTACTAGAGAACACCGGGGAGCTGTTTTTT.